This TCR beta chain was captured by sequencing in a study of technical replicates of blood from a handful of donors (dated by TCRdb to about 2017). Libraries were built with the immunoSEQ multiplex PCR assay. Not all clones reach the TCRdb copy of this immuneACCESS table, which keeps in-frame sequences only. Checked studies attribute under half of the gap to unresolved V genes and leave the rest unexplained. Within this sample are some 82,000 clones, with about 94% of them counted one time only. In total, the top ten clones hold approximately 0.42% of the sample. Per the germline V gene, MDHEN is the CDR1 and SYDVKM is the CDR2. Trimming at the junction amounts to 8 bases on V and 5 bases on J, and the germline ends lie 27 bases apart. The CDR3, from cysteine to phenylalanine, totals 17 residues. Just the 51-base CDR3 DNA is kept, in frame starting at base 1. Concerning this clone: Its target antigen remains unknown. The record has no base qualities; no much larger clone is one base away.

The sequenced material came from T cells isolated from PBMCs. This chain joins TRBV28 to TRBJ2-5; matching of 7 bases hints at TRBD2 as the D gene. The sequence came from a human donor in good health. The DNA reads as follows: TGTGCCAGCGGATTATGGTCGGGCGGGAGAAGGGGGGAGACCCAGTACTTC. Translation gives CASGLWSGGRRGETQYF.